Below are 11 T cell receptor beta chains sequenced from a single sample in a study of post-analysis software for immune sequencing data (dated by TCRdb to the mid-2010s). The research as a whole found: Significantly higher frequencies in patients than in controls were found for roughly 5 TRBV segments, including TRBV5-6, TRBV5-1 and TRBV20-1.

The antigens for these receptors are not known. The receptor library was made with PCR. Sequencer: Illumina HiSeq 2500. To reduce PCR and sequencing biases, unique molecular identifiers were built into the TCR beta cDNA libraries. TCRdb itself trimmed the public reads at Q25 with fastp, ran MiXCR and retained productive beta chains. Each entry is one CDR3 protein sequence, shown with its most common DNA and genes. This sample has about 800,000 distinct CDR3 sequences in its table, and less than 35% of those were observed once. The biggest ten clones account for around 0.6% of the sample. Sequenced sample: blood. The origin of the receptors is a girl aged 5-17 years with multiple sclerosis.

The chain joins TRBV28 to TRBJ2-1, with TRBD2 matching over 7 bases. The V and J ends lost 5 bases and 8 bases, in that order; junction bases with no gene match: 9. Germline V gene data show CDR1 as MDHEN and CDR2 as SYDVKM. This CDR3 has 14 residues. The chain's CDR3 is CASSKAGIMYEQFF. CDR3 DNA: TGTGCCAGCAGTAAAGCGGGGATAATGTATGAGCAGTTCTTC.

The chain carries TRBV4-1 and TRBJ2-5; 8 nucleotides line up with TRBD1. Germline V CDR1 and CDR2: MGHRA, YSYEKL. The V gene end was trimmed by 4 bases and the J gene end by 5 bases; junction bases not matched to a gene: 6. This CDR3 region has 14 residues. The CDR3 nucleotides read TGCGCCAGCAGCCGGGGACAGGACTACGAGACCCAGTACTTC. Protein product: CASSRGQDYETQYF.

The chain carries TRBV7-2 and TRBJ1-5, with D uncertain. The CDR3 length is 16 residues. The V gene lost 5 bases and the J gene lost 4 bases, with 18 bases spanning the gap. Germline-derived CDR1 and CDR2 are SGHTA and FQGNSA. Here the CDR3 DNA reads TGTGCCAGCAGCGAGAGACGGATCGAGCTAAATCAGCCCCAGCATTTT. Its translation is CASSERRIELNQPQHF.

A word on this clonotype: A junction boundary mismatches the germline segment, possibly from a read error. As DNA, the CDR3 is TGTGCCGGCAGCCCCTCGTGGCGGGGGGCCTCAGGAGATACGCAGTATTTT. Protein sequence: CAGSPSWRGASGDTQYF. V usage is TRBV3-1 and J usage is TRBJ2-3; 8 nucleotides match TRBD2. Germline V CDR1 and CDR2: LGHDT, YNNKEL (reference sequence). This CDR3 is 17 amino acids long.

The table lists this clonotype with many counts. The CDR3 loop reads CASSGGSGQETQYF. The CDR3 bases are TGTGCCAGCAGTGGGGGTAGCGGCCAAGAGACCCAGTACTTC. V usage is TRBV12-3 or TRBV12-4 and J usage is TRBJ2-5; a possible D gene is TRBD2 (6 bases). The CDR3 length is 14 residues. Deletions cut 5 bases from V and 1 base from J, with 11 bases between.

This clonotype was recorded a few times. The chain links TRBV20-1 to TRBJ1-1; 10 nucleotides match TRBD1. CDR3 length: 12 amino acids. V was clipped by 4 bases and J by 8 bases; unmatched bases: 4. Germline-derived CDR1 and CDR2 are DFQATT and SNEGSKA (reference sequence). The CDR3 spells CSATGTGDEAFF. The DNA of the CDR3 is TGCAGTGCTACCGGGACAGGGGACGAAGCTTTCTTT.

In regard to this clonotype: This could be a read error, since a much larger clone is one nucleotide away. The genes are TRBV20-1 and TRBJ2-3; 12 positions match TRBD1. The CDR3 runs 16 residues. Per germline, CDR1 DFQATT and CDR2 SNEGSKA (reference sequence). The V and J ends lost 3 bases and 2 bases, in that order; junction bases with no gene match: 6. CDR3 residues: CSARAGTGGSTDTQYF. In DNA, the CDR3 is TGCAGTGCTAGGGCCGGGACAGGGGGCTCCACAGATACGCAGTATTTT.

On this clonotype: Its ends do not fully match the called genes, so a read error is possible. The chain joins TRBV5-6 to TRBJ2-5; D is perhaps TRBD2 (5 bases). The CDR3 is made up of 14 amino acids. Germline assignment: CDR1 SGHDT and CDR2 YYEEEE. The CDR3 bases are TGTGCCAACAGCTTGCTTAGCGCAGCCGGGGAGCAGTACTTC. It codes for CANSLLSAAGEQYF.

The chain recombines TRBV12-5 with TRBJ2-1; 10 bases fit TRBD2. The CDR3 sequence is 16 residues long. The trim removed 1 base at V and 7 bases at J, leaving 7 bases unmatched. CDR1 is LGHNT and CDR2 is FRNRAP in the germline V gene. CDR3 DNA sequence: TGTGCTAGTGGTTTGGGGCTAGCGGGAGCTTCGAATGAGCAGTTCTTC. The encoded protein is CASGLGLAGASNEQFF.

This clonotype was picked up a small number of times. The chain employs TRBV18 and TRBJ2-5; TRBD2 might be the D (5 bases). Per germline, CDR1 KGHSH and CDR2 LQKENI. V lost 3 bases, J lost 6 bases, and 20 bases lay in between. The CDR3 is 16 amino acids. The CDR3 region has the DNA TGTGCCAGCTCACCTTCTCAGCGGTCTGGTGAGAAGACCCAGTACTTC. Translating it yields CASSPSQRSGEKTQYF. The full variable domain, completed using reference TRBV18 and TRBJ2-5, is NAGVMQNPRHLVRRRGQEARLRCSPMKGHSHVYWYRQLPEEGLKFMVYLQKENIIDESGMPKERFSAEFPKEGPSILRIQQVVRGDSAAYFCASSPSQRSGEKTQYFGPGTRLLVL.

This clonotype was counted a single time. V is TRBV10-3 and J is TRBJ1-5; no definite D call. V lost 4 bases and J lost 3, with 7 bases in between. The germline V gene has CDR1 ENHRY and CDR2 SYGVKD. This CDR3 has 13 amino acids. CDR3: CAISGQFNQPQHF. The CDR3 DNA follows: TGTGCCATCAGTGGGCAGTTCAATCAGCCCCAGCATTTT.